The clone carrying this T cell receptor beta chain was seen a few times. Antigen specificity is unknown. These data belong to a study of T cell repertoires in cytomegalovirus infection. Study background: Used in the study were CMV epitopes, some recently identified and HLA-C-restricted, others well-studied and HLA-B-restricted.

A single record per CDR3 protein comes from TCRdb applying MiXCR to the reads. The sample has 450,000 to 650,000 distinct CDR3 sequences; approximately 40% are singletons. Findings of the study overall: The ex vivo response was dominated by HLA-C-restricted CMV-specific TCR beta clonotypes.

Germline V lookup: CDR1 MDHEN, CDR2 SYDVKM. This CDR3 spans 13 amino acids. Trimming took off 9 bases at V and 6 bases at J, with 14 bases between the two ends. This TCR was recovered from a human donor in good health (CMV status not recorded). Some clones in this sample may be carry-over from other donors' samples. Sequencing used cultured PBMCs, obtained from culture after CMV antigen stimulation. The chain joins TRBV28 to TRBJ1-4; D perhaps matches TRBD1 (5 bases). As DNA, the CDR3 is TGTGCCAGTCGAGAGCAGGGCGATGAAAAACTGTTTTTT. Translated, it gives CASREQGDEKLFF.